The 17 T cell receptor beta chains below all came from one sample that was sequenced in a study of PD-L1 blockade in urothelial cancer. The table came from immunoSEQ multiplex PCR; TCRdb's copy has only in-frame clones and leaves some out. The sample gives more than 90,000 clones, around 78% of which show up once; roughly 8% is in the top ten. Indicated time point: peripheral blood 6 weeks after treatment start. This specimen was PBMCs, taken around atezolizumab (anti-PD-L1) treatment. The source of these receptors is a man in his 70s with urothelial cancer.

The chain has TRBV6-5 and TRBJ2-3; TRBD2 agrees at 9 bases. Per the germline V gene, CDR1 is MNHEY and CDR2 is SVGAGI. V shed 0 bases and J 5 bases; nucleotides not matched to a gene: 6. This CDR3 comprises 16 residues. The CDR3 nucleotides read TGTGCCAGCAGTTACTCTGGCGGGGGGGATGTAGATACGCAGTATTTT. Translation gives CASSYSGGGDVDTQYF.

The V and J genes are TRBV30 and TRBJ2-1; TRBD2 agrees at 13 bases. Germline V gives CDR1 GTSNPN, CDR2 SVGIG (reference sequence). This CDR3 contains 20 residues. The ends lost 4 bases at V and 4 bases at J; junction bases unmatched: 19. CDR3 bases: TGTGCCTGGATATATAGGACTAGCGGGGGACACCCCAGAGTTTACAATGAGCAGTTCTTC. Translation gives CAWIYRTSGGHPRVYNEQFF.

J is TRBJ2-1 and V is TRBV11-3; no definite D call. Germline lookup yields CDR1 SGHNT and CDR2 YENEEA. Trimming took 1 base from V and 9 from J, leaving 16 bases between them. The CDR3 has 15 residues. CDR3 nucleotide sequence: TGTGCCAGCAGCTTAGCGGTAGCTCTAAAGGTTGAGCAGTTCTTC. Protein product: CASSLAVALKVEQFF.

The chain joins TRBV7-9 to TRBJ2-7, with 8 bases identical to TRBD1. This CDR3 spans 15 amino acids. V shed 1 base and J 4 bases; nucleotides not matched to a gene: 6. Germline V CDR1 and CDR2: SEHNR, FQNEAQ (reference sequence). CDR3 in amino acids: CASSLDGDRGYEQYF. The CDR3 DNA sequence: TGTGCCAGCAGCTTAGATGGCGACAGGGGATACGAGCAGTACTTC.

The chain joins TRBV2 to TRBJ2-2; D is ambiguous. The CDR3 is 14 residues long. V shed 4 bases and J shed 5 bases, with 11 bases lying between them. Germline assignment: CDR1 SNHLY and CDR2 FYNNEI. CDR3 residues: CASSVIVWTGELFF. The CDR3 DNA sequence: TGTGCCAGCAGTGTGATAGTGTGGACCGGGGAGCTGTTTTTT.

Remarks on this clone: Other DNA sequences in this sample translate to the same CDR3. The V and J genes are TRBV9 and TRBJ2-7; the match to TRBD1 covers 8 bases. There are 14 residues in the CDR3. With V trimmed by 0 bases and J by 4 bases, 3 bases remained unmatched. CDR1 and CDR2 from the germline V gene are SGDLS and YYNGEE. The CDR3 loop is CASSVGQGNYEQYF. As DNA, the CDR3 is TGTGCCAGCAGCGTAGGACAGGGGAATTACGAGCAGTACTTC.

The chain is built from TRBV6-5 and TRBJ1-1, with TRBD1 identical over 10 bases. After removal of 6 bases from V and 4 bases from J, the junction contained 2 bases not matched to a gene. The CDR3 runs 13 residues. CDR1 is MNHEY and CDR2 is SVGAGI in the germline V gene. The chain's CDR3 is CASRRTGGTEAFF. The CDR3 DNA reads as TGTGCCAGCAGGCGGACAGGGGGCACTGAAGCTTTCTTT.

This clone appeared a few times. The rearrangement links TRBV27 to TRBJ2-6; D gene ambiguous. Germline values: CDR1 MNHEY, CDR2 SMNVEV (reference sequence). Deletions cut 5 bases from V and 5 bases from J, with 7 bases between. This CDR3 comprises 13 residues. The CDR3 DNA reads TGTGCCAGCAGTCCCCGTAGGGCCAACGTCCTGACTTTC. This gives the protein CASSPRRANVLTF.

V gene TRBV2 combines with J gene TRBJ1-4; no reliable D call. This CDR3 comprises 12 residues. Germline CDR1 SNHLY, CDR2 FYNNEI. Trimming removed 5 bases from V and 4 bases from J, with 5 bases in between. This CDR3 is CASSLYNEKLFF. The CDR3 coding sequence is TGTGCCAGCAGTTTATATAATGAAAAACTGTTTTTT.

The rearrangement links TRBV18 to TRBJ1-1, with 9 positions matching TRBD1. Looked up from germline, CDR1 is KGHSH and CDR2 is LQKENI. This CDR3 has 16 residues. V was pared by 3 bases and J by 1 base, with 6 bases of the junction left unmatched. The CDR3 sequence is CASSPTGQGKNTEAFF. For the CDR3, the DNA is TGTGCCAGCTCACCGACGGGACAGGGAAAGAACACTGAAGCTTTCTTT.

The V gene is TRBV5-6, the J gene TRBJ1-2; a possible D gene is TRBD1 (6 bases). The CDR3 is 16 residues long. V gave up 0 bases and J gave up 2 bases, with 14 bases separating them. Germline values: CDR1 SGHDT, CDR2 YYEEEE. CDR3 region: CASSLGGGHSNYGYTF. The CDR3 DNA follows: TGTGCCAGCAGCTTGGGTGGGGGACACTCCAACTATGGCTACACCTTC.

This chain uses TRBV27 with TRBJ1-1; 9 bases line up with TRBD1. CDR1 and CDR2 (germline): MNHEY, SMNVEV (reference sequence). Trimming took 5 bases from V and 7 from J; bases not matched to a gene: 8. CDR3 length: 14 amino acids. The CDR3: CASSPIGQGIEAFF. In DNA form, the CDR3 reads TGTGCCAGCAGTCCCATCGGACAGGGGATTGAAGCTTTCTTT.

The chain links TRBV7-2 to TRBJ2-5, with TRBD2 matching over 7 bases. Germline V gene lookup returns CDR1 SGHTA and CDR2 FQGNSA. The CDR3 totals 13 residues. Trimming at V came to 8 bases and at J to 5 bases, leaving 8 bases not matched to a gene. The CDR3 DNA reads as TGTGCCAGCGCTGCGGGAGAACGGGAGACCCAGTACTTC. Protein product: CASAAGERETQYF.

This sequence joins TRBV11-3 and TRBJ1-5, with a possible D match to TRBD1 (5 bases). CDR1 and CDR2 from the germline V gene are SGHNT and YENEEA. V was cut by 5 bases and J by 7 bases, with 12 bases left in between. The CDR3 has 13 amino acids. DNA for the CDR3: TGTGCCAGCAGCCTGGGGAGGGGCCAGCCCCAGCATTTT. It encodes CASSLGRGQPQHF. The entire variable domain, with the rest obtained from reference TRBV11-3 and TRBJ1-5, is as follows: EAGVVQSPRYKIIEKKQPVAFWCNPISGHNTLYWYLQNLGQGPELLIRYENEEAVDDSQLPKDRFSAERLKGVDSTLKIQPAELGDSAVYLCASSLGRGQPQHFGDGTRLSIL.

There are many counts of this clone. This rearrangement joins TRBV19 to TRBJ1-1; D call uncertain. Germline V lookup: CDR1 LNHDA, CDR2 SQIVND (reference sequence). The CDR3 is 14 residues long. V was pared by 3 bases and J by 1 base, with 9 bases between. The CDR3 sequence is CASSMMSGNTEAFF. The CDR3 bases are TGTGCCAGTAGTATGATGAGCGGGAACACTGAAGCTTTCTTT.

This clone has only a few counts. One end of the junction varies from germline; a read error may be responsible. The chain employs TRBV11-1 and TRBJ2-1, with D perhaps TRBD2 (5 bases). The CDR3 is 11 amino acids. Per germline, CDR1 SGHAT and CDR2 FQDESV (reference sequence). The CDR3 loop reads CASTDYTEQFF. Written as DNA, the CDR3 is TGTGCCAGCACCGACTACACTGAGCAGTTCTTC.

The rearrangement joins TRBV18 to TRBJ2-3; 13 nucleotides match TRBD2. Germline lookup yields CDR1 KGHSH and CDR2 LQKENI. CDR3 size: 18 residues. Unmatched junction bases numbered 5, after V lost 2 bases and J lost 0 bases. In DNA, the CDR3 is TGTGCCAGCTCACCAGGACTAGCGGGAGTTCTTAGCACAGATACGCAGTATTTT. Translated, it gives CASSPGLAGVLSTDTQYF.